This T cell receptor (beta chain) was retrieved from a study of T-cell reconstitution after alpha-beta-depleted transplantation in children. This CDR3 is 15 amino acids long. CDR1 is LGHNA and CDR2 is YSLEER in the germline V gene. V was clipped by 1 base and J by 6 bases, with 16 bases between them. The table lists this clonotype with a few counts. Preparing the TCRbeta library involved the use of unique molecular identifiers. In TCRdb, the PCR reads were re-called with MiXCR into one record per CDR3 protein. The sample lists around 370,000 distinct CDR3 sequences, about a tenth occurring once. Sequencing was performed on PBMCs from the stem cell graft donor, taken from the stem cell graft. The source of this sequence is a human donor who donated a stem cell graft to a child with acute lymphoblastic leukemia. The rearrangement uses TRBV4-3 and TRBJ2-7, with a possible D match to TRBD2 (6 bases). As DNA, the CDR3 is TGCGCCAGCAGCCAAGGGTCTAGCGTGGGAGTCGAGCAGTACTTC. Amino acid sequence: CASSQGSSVGVEQYF.